One TCR beta chain is described in this entry. The antigen is not known. The sample belongs to a study of OX40 agonist ivuxolimab in advanced cancers. Study-level findings and limits: Partial responders dosed at 0.1-3.0 mg/kg displayed clonal expansion ranking among the lowest. Expanded clones were, on average, more numerous in CD8+ T cells than in CD4+.

This CDR3 spans 12 amino acids. With 4 bases removed from V and 4 bases from J, the gap between germline ends came to 10 bases. Germline values: CDR1 GTSNPN, CDR2 SVGIG (reference sequence). Clones were sequenced by immunoSEQ multiplex PCR, and TCRdb holds only the in-frame ones, with some missing. The sample has about 93,000 clones, roughly nine tenths seen once. Here the sequenced sample was CD4+ or CD8+ T cells sorted from blood, taken in a trial of the OX40 agonist ivuxolimab. This TCR derives from an adult with an advanced solid tumor such as melanoma, head and neck, liver or kidney cancer. The chain links TRBV30 to TRBJ2-5; D is possibly TRBD2 (5 bases). This chain's CDR3 is CAWTKGAETQYF. CDR3 DNA: TGTGCCTGGACCAAGGGAGCAGAGACCCAGTACTTC.